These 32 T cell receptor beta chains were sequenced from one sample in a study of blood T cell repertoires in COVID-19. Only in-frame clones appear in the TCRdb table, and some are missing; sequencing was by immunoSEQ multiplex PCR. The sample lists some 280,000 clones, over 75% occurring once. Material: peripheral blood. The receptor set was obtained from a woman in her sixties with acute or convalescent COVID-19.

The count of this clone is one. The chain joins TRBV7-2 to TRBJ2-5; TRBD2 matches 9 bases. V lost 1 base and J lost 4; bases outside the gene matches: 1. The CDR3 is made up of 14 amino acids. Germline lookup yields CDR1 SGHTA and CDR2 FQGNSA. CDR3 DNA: TGTGCCAGCAGCTTAGGGACTAGCGCAGAGACCCAGTACTTC. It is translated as CASSLGTSAETQYF.

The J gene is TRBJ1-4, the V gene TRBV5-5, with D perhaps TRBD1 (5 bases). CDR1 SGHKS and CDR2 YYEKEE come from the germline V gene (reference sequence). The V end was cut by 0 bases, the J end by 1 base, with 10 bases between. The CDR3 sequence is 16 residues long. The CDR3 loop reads CASSLGTTVTNEKLFF. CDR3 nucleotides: TGTGCCAGCAGCTTGGGGACGACAGTAACTAATGAAAAACTGTTTTTT.

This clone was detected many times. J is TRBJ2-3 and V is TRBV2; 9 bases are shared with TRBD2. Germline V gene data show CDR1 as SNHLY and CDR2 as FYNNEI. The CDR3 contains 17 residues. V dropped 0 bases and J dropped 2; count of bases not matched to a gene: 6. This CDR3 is CASSEAGTSSFTDTQYF. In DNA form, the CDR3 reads TGTGCCAGCAGTGAAGCAGGGACTAGCTCTTTCACAGATACGCAGTATTTT.

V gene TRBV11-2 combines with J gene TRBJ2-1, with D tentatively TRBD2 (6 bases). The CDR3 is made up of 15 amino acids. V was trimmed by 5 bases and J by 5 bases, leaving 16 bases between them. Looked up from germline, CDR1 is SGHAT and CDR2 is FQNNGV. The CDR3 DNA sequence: TGTGCCAGCAGCCCAATAAGGGGCGGGGACAATGAGCAGTTCTTC. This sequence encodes CASSPIRGGDNEQFF.

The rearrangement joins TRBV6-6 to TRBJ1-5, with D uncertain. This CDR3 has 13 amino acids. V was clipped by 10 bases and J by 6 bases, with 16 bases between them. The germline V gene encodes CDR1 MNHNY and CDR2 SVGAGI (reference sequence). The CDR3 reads CATATNSGQPQHF. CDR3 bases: TGTGCCACCGCTACGAATAGCGGTCAGCCCCAGCATTTT.

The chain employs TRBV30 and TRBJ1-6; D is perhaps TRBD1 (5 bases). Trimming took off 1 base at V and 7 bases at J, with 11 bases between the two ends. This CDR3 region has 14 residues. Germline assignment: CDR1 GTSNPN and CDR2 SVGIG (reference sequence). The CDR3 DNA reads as TGTGCCTGGAGTGCAGGGCCTGGCAATTCACCCCTCCACTTT. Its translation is CAWSAGPGNSPLHF.

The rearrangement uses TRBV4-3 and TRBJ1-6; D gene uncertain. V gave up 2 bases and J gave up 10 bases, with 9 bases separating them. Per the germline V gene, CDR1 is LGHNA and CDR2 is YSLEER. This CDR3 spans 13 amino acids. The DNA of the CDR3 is TGCGCCAGCAGCCAAACAATCGCCTCACCCCTCCACTTT. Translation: CASSQTIASPLHF.

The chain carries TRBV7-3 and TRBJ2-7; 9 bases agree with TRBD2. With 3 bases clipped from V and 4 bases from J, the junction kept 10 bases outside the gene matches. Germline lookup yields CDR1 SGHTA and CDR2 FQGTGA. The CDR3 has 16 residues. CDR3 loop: CASSFPVSGGIYEQYF. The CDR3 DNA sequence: TGTGCCAGCAGCTTTCCGGTAAGCGGGGGGATTTACGAGCAGTACTTC.

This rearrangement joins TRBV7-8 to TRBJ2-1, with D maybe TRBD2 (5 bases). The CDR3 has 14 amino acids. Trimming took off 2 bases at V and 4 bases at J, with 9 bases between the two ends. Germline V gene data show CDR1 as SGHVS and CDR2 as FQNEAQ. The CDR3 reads CASSLLTGYNEQFF. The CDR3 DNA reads TGTGCCAGCAGCTTACTAACGGGATACAATGAGCAGTTCTTC.

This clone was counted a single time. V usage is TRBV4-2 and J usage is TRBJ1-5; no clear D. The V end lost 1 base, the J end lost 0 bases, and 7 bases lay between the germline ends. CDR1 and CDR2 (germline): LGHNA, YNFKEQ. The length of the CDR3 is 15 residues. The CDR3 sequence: CASSQAAVSNQPQHF. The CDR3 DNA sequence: TGTGCCAGCAGCCAAGCGGCGGTTAGCAATCAGCCCCAGCATTTT.

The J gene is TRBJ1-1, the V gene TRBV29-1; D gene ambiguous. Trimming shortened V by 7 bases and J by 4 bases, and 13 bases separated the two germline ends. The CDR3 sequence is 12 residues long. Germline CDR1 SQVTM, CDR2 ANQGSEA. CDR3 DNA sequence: TGCAGCGCCCGGGGATCGATCACTGAAGCTTTCTTT. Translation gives CSARGSITEAFF.

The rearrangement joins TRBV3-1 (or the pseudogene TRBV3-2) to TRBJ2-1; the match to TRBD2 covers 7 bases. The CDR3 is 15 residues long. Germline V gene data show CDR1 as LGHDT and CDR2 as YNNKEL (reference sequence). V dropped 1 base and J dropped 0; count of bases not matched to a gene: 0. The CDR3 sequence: CASSQGTSSYNEQFF. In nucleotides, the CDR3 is TGTGCCAGCAGCCAAGGGACTAGCTCCTACAATGAGCAGTTCTTC.

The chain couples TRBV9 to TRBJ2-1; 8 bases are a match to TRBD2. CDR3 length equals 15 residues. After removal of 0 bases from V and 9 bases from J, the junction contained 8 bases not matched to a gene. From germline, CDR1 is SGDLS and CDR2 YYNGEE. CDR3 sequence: CASSVGGRTGSEQFF. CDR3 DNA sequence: TGTGCCAGCAGCGTAGGCGGGAGGACCGGCAGTGAGCAGTTCTTC.

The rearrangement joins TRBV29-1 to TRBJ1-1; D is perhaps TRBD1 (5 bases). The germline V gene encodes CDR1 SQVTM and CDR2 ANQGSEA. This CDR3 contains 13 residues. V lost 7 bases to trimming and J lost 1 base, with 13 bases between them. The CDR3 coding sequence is TGCAGCGCCGCGTCAGGGTCGAACACTGAAGCTTTCTTT. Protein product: CSAASGSNTEAFF.

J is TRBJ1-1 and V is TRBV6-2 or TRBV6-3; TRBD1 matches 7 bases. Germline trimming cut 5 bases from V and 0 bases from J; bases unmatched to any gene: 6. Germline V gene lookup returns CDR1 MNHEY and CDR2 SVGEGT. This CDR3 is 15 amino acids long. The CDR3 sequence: CASSRRDSLNTEAFF. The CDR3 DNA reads TGTGCCAGCAGTCGAAGGGACAGTTTGAACACTGAAGCTTTCTTT.

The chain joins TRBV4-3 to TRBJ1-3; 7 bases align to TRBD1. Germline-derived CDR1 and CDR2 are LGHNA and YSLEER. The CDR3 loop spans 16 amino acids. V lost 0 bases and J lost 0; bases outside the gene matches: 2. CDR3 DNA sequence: TGCGCCAGCAGCCAAGAGACAGGGCCCTCTGGAAACACCATATATTTT. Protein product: CASSQETGPSGNTIYF.

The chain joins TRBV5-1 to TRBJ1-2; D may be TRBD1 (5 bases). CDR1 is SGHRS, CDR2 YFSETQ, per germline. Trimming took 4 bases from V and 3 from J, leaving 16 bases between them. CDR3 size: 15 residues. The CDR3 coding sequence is TGCGCCAGCAGCCCAAGTGGGGGGACCGACTATGGCTACACCTTC. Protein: CASSPSGGTDYGYTF.

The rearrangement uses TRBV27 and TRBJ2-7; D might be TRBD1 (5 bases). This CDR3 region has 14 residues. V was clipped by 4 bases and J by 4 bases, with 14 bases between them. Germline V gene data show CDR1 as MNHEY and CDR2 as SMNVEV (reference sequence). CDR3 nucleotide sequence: TGTGCCAGCAGTTACGGTGCAGGGCAGTACGAGCAGTACTTC. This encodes CASSYGAGQYEQYF.

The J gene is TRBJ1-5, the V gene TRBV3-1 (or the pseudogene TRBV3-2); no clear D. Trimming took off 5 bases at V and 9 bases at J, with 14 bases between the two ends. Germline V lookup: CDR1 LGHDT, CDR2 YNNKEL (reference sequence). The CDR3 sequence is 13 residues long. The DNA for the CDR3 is TGTGCCAGCAGCGATACCAGAAGTCTGCCCCAGCATTTT. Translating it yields CASSDTRSLPQHF.

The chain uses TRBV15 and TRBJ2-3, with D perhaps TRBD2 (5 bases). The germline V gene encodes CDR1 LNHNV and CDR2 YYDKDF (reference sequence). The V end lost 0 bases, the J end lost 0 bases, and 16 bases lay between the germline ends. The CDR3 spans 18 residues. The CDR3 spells CATSRDIADYLSTDTQYF. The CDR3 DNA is TGTGCCACCAGCAGAGATATCGCTGACTACCTTAGCACAGATACGCAGTATTTT.

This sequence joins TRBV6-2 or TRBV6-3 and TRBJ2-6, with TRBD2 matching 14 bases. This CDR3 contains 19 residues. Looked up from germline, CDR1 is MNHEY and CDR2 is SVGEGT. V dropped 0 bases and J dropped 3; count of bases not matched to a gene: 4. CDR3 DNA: TGTGCCAGCAGTTACTCGGGACTAGCGGGAGTAAGTGGGGCCAACGTCCTGACTTTC. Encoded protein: CASSYSGLAGVSGANVLTF.

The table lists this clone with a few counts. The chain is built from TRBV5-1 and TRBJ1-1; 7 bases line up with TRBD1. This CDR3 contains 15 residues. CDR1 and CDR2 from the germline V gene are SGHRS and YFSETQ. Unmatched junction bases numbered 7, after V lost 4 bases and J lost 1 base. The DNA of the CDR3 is TGCGCCAGCAGCACTGCGGGGACAGCGAACACTGAAGCTTTCTTT. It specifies CASSTAGTANTEAFF.

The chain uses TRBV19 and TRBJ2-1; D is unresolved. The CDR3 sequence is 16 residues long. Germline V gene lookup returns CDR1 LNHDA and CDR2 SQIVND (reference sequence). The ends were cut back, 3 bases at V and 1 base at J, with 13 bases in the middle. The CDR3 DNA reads TGTGCCAGTAGTATCCGCGGAACGGGTTCCTACAATGAGCAGTTCTTC. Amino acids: CASSIRGTGSYNEQFF.

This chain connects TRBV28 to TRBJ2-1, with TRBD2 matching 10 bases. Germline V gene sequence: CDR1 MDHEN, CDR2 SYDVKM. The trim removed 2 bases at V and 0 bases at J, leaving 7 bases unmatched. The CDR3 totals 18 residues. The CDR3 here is CASSLLGLAEPSYNEQFF. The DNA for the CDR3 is TGTGCCAGCAGTTTACTAGGACTAGCGGAGCCCTCCTACAATGAGCAGTTCTTC.

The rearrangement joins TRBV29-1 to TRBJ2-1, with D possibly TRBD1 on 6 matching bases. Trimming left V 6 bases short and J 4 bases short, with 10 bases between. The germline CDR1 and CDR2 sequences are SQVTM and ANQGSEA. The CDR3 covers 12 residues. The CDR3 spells CSVPGTYNEQFF. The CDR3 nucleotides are TGCAGCGTCCCCGGGACATACAATGAGCAGTTCTTC.

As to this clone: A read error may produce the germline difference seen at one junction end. This CDR3 reads CASSGQGGQPQHF. Here the CDR3 DNA reads TGCGCCAGCAGTGGGCAGGGTGGTCAGCCCCAGCATTTT. This sequence joins TRBV2 and TRBJ1-5, with a tentative D call TRBD1 (5 bases). This CDR3 is 13 amino acids long. The germline gives CDR1 SNHLY, CDR2 FYNNEI.

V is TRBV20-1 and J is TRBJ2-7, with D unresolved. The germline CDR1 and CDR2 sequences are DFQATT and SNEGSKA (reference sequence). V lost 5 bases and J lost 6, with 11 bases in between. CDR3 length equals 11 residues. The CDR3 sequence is CSAPSPFEQYF. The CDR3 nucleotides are TGCAGTGCTCCCTCCCCGTTCGAGCAGTACTTC.

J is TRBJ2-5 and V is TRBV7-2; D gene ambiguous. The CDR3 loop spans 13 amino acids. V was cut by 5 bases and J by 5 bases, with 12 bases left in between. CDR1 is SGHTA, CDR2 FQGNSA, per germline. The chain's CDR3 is CASSPRPVETQYF. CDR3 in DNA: TGTGCCAGCAGCCCGCGGCCGGTGGAGACCCAGTACTTC.

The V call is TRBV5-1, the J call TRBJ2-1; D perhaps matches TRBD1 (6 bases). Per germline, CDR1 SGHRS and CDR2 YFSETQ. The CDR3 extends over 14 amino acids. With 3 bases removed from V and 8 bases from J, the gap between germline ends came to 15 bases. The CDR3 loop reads CASSSNRDLDEQFF. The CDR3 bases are TGCGCCAGCAGCTCCAACAGGGACCTCGATGAGCAGTTCTTC.

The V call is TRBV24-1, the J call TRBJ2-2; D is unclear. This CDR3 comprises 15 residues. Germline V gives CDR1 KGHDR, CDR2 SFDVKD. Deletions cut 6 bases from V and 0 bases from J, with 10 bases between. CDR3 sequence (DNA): TGTGCCACCAGTTTCACAGTTGCGAACACCGGGGAGCTGTTTTTT. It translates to CATSFTVANTGELFF.

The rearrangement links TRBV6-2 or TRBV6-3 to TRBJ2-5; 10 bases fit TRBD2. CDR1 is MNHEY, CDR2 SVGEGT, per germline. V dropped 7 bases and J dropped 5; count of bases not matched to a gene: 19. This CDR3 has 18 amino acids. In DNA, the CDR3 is TGTGCCAGCAACCCCCTTCGCCTAGCGGGGGACGCGGTGGAGACCCAGTACTTC. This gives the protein CASNPLRLAGDAVETQYF.

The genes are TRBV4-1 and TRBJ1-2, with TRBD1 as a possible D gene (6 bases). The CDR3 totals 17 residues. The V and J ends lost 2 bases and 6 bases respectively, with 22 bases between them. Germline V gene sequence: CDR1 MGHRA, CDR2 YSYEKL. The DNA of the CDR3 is TGCGCCAGCAGCCAACGAACTCCGGCACAGGGTTCGAATGGCTACACCTTC. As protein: CASSQRTPAQGSNGYTF.